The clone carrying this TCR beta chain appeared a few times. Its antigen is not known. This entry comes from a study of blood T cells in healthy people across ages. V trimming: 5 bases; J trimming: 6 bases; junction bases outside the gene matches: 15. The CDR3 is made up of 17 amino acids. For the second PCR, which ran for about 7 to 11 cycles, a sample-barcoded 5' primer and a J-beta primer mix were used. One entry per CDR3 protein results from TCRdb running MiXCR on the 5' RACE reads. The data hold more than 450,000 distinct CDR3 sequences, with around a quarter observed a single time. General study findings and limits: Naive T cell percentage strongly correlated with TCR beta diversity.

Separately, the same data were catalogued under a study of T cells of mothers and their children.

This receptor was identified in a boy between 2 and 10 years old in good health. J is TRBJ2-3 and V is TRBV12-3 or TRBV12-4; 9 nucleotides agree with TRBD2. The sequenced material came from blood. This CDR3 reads CASSPRSSGESADTQYF. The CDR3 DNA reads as TGTGCCAGCAGTCCCCGTTCTAGCGGGGAATCCGCCGATACGCAGTATTTT.